The clone carrying this T cell receptor (beta chain) has more than one count but fewer than ten. This record belongs to a study of cytomegalovirus exposure and HLA in healthy donors. The CDR3 extends over 14 amino acids. Germline assignment: CDR1 LNHDA and CDR2 SQIVND (reference sequence). Trimming pared 2 bases from V and 5 bases from J, leaving 12 bases between. The PCR made use of 60 Vbeta and 13 Jbeta primers. Using immunoSEQ multiplex PCR, the repertoire was profiled, and TCRdb retains in-frame clones only, with some absent. The table lists under 150,000 clones, under 85% of them singletons. What was sequenced was PBMCs. This sequence was found in a boy aged 10-17 years in good health and CMV-seronegative. The chain couples TRBV19 to TRBJ1-1; possibly TRBD1 for D (5 bases). The CDR3 DNA follows: TGTGCCAGTAGTATACTGACAGTGGGGACTGAAGCTTTCTTT. It codes for CASSILTVGTEAFF.